Sequencing of this TCR beta chain was carried out in a study of T cell repertoires in cytomegalovirus infection. Study details: Evidence of both CMV infection and a matching HLA type came from public TCR beta signatures. General study findings and limits: In two of eight donors, the top clonotype was HLA-C-restricted CMV-specific.

The table lists this clonotype with a few counts. The antigen is unknown. Germline V gives CDR1 MGHRA, CDR2 YSYEKL. V was clipped by 2 bases and J by 0 bases, with 10 bases between them. The CDR3 covers 16 residues. Each CDR3 protein gets one entry after TCRdb re-called the reads with MiXCR. This sample has about 270,000 distinct CDR3 sequences; around 20% occur once, and the top ten carry approximately 19%. V and J are TRBV4-1 and TRBJ1-4; D possibly corresponds to TRBD1 (6 bases). Sequencing used cultured PBMCs, obtained from culture after CMV antigen stimulation. This clonotype was sampled from a human donor in good health (CMV status not recorded). Some clones in this sample may be carry-over from other donors' samples. CDR3 sequence reads: CASSQQDSSTNEKLFF. In DNA form, the CDR3 reads TGCGCCAGCAGCCAACAGGACAGCTCAACTAATGAAAAACTGTTTTTT.